A single TCR beta chain is shown here with its context. Its antigen is unknown. It has no much larger one-base neighbor in the sample; base qualities were not kept. This entry belongs to a study of blood T cell repertoires in COVID-19 (dated by TCRdb to 2020 to 2022). General notes on the study: Samples covering the acute and convalescent phases of COVID-19 were provided by collaborators in the United States, Italy and Spain. The samples were drawn from two sources: the first 160 participants of the ongoing ImmuneRACE study, and about 1,300 subjects contributed by 6 global collaborators. The sample metadata nearly always contained a de-identified subject ID, COVID-19 status, age in years and sex. The material from the prospective study consisted of cDNA or gDNA derived from T cells, B-cell-depleted T cells, or PBMCs. Subjects who had been exposed to COVID-19, were actively infected with it, or had recovered from it provided the deeply sampled blood TCRbeta repertoires that made up the dataset. Where available, HLA class I and class II types were taken from metadata supplied by the sample provider and were not determined by assay-based typing. The repertoires were released in a freely available public database meant as a resource for research on the immune response to SARS-CoV-2.

TCRbeta CDR3 regions were amplified from genomic DNA using the immunoSEQ Assay, a bias-controlled multiplex PCR. In the paper's pipeline: The number of nucleated cells in each sample was estimated by amplification of reference gene primers within the assay. Sequence reads were collapsed and filtered to measure the absolute abundance of every unique TCRbeta CDR3 rearrangement. For each sample, productive Simpson clonality was calculated as the square root of Simpson's diversity index over productive rearrangements. In TCRdb, the immuneACCESS table is reduced to in-frame sequences with V and J assigned. These tables do not hold every clone; where another copy was compared, an unresolved V gene accounts for under half, and the others remain unexplained. V and J calls and clone size are those listed in that table; D and trimming were worked out from the DNA. The sample table shows over 70,000 clones, and 80% to 90% are seen once. The leading ten clones occupy around 10% of the sample.

The collaborating institutions used their own protocols to collect whole blood in K2EDTA tubes. Collaborator samples were shipped for TCRbeta analysis as frozen whole blood, isolated PBMCs, or DNA extracted from either sample type. What the authors observed across the whole study: How much clinical and demographic metadata was included differed by source and by participant, and the metadata was provided uncurated.

Compared with germline, V lacks 5 bases and J lacks 8 bases; bases without a gene match: 3. CDR3 length: 13 amino acids, cysteine to phenylalanine. The read is trimmed to its CDR3 DNA, 39 bases read in frame from base 1. The receptor chain draws on TRBV12-3 or TRBV12-4 and TRBJ1-4, and TRBD1 matches 9 of the central bases. This TCR was sampled from an elderly man with acute or convalescent COVID-19. Sequenced material: peripheral blood. The nucleotide sequence is given as TGTGCCAGCAGTGTGACAGGGGGAGAAAAACTGTTTTTT. This codes for CASSVTGGEKLFF.